This T cell receptor beta chain was captured in a study of T cells after yellow fever vaccination. A remark on this clonotype: The antigen remains undetermined.

A process of 5'RACE template switching, which added a universal primer site and UMIs, was used to make TCR cDNA. TCRdb reprocessed the 5' RACE reads with MiXCR, giving one entry per CDR3 protein. This sample yields about 300,000 distinct CDR3 sequences, of which roughly 7% are seen a single time; around 17% belongs to the top ten. General study results and limits: FACS-sorted repertoires could harbor abundant contaminating bulk-population clonotypes. Most clones from primary vaccination resurfaced after the booster (around 97% CD4, 70% to 90% CD8).

The clonotype originates from a man between 18 and 35 years old who received the YFV17D yellow fever vaccine. The sample consisted of PBMCs, taken approximately 47 days after the first yellow fever vaccination.

The CDR3 protein is CASSRRDFRDSDQETQYF. CDR3 sequence (DNA): TGCGCCAGCAGCCGGAGGGACTTCCGGGACAGCGACCAAGAGACCCAGTACTTC. The V and J genes are TRBV4-3 and TRBJ2-5; TRBD1 is a possible D gene (7 bases). Trimming removed 4 bases from V and 0 bases from J, with 21 bases in between. CDR3 size: 18 residues. Per the germline V gene, CDR1 is LGHNA and CDR2 is YSLEER.